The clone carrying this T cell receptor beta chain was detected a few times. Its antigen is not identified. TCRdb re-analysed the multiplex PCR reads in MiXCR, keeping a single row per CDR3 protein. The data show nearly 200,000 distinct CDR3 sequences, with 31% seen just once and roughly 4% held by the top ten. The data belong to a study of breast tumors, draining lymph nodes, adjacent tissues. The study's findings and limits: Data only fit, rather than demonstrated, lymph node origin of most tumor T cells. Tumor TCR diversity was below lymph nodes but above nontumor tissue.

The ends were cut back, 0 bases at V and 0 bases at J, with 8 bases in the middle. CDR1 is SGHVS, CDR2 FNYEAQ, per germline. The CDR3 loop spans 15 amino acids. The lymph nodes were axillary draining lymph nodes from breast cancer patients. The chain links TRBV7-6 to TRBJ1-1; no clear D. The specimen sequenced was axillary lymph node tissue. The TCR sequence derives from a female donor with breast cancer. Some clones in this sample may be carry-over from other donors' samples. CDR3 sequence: CASSLALGMNTEAFF. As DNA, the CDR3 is TGTGCCAGCAGCTTAGCCTTGGGGATGAACACTGAAGCTTTCTTT. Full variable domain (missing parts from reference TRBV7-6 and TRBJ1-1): GAGVSQSPRYKVTKRGQDVALRCDPISGHVSLYWYRQALGQGPEFLTYFNYEAQQDKSGLPNDRFSAERPEGSISTLTIQRTEQRDSAMYRCASSLALGMNTEAFFGQGTRLTVV.